Sequencing of this T cell receptor beta chain was carried out in a study of shared T cell receptors in the human thymus. In this sample, this clone turned up a few times. The table came from immunoSEQ multiplex PCR; TCRdb's copy has only in-frame clones and leaves some out. The sample has roughly 500,000 clones, approximately 80% seen once. V lost 4 bases, J lost 6 bases, and 25 bases lay in between. The CDR3 sequence is 18 residues long. CDR1 MGHRA and CDR2 YSYEKL come from the germline V gene. The sample was also linked to a second study, of human thymus T cells. That source reports: Resections from corrective heart surgery supplied the thymus tissue.

The rearrangement uses TRBV4-1 and TRBJ2-1; D perhaps matches TRBD2 (6 bases). The sequencing sample was made of thymocytes. The source is a boy less than two years old with a congenital heart defect. The CDR3 loop is CASSLNPSAGAPPNEQFF. The CDR3 coding sequence is TGCGCCAGCAGCCTAAACCCTAGCGCGGGTGCCCCCCCCAATGAGCAGTTCTTC.